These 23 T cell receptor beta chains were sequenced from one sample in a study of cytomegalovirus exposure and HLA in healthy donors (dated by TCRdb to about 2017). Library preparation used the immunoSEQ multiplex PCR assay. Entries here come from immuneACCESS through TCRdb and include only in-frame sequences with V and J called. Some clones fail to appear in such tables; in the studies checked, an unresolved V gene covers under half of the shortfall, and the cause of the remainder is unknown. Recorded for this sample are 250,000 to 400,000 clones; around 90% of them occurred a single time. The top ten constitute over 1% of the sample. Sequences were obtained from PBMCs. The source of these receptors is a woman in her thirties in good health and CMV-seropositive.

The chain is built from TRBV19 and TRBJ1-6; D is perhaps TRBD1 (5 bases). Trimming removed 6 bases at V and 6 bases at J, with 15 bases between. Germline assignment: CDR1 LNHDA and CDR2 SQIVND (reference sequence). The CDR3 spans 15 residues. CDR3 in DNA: TGTGCCAGTAGGCAGGGTATATCCGCTAATTCACCCCTCCACTTT. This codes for CASRQGISANSPLHF. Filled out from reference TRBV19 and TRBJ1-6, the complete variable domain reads DGGITQSPKYLFRKEGQNVTLSCEQNLNHDAMYWYRQDPGQGLRLIYYSQIVNDFQKGDIAEGYSVSREKKESFPLTVTSAQKNPTAFYLCASRQGISANSPLHFGNGTRLTVT.

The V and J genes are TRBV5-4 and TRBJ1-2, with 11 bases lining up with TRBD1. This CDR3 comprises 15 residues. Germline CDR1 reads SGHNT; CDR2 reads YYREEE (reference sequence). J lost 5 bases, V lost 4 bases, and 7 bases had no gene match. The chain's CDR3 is CASSRGQGAQYGYTF. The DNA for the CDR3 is TGTGCCAGCAGCCGAGGACAGGGGGCACAATATGGCTACACCTTC.

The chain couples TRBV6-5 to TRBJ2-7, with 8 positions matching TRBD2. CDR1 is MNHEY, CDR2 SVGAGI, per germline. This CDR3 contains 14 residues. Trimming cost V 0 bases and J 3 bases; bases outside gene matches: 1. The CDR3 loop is CASSYSTSDYEQYF. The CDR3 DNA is TGTGCCAGCAGTTACTCGACTAGCGACTACGAGCAGTACTTC.

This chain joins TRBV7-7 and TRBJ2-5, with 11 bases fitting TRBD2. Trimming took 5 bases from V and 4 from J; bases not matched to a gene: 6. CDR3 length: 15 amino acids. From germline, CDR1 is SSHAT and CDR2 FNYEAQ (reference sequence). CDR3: CASSPTSGGGETQYF. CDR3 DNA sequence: TGTGCCAGCAGCCCAACTAGCGGGGGAGGAGAGACCCAGTACTTC.

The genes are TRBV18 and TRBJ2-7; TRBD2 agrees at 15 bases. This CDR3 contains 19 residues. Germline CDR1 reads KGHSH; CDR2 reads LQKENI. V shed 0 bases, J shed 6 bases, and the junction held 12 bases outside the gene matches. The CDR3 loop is CASSPPFRTSGGAGGEQYF. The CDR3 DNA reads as TGTGCCAGCTCACCACCCTTTCGGACTAGCGGGGGGGCCGGGGGCGAGCAGTACTTC.

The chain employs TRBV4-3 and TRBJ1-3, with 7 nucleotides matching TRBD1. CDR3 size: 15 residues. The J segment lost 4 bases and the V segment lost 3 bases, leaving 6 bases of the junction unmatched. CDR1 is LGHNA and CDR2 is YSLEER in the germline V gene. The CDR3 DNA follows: TGCGCCAGCAGCCAGGAGGGGGCGCGAGGAAACACCATATATTTT. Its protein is CASSQEGARGNTIYF.

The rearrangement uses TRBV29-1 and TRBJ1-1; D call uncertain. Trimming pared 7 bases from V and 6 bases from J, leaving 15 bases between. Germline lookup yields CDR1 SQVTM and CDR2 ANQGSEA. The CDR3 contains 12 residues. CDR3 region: CSAEGGSPEAFF. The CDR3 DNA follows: TGCAGCGCTGAGGGCGGCAGCCCTGAAGCTTTCTTT.

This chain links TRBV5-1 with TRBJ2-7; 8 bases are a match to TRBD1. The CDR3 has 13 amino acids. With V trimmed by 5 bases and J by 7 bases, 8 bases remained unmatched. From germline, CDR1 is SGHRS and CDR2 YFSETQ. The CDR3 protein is CASRVDRAWEQYF. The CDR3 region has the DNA TGCGCCAGCAGGGTGGACAGGGCGTGGGAGCAGTACTTC.

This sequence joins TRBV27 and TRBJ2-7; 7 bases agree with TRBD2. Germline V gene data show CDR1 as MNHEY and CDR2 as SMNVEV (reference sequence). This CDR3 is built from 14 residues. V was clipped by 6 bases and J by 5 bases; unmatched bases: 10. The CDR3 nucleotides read TGTGCCAGCAGGGTCGGCGGGAGACTCGACGAGCAGTACTTC. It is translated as CASRVGGRLDEQYF.

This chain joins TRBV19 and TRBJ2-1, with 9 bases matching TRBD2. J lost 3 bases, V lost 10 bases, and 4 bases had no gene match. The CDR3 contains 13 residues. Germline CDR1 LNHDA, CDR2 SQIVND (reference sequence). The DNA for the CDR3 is TGTGCCATAGGCGGGAGGGACTACAATGAGCAGTTCTTC. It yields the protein CAIGGRDYNEQFF. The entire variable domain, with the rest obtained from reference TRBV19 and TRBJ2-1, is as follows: DGGITQSPKYLFRKEGQNVTLSCEQNLNHDAMYWYRQDPGQGLRLIYYSQIVNDFQKGDIAEGYSVSREKKESFPLTVTSAQKNPTAFYLCAIGGRDYNEQFFGPGTRLTVL.

The CDR3 DNA reads as TGTGCCAGCAGATCTTGGAGGTTGCAGGAAAAAGTGGACTATGGCTACACCTTC. This encodes CASRSWRLQEKVDYGYTF. The chain carries TRBV28 and TRBJ1-2; D is unresolved. Germline loops: CDR1 MDHEN, CDR2 SYDVKM. The CDR3 extends over 18 amino acids. Trimming cost V 6 bases and J 3 bases, with 26 bases left between them.

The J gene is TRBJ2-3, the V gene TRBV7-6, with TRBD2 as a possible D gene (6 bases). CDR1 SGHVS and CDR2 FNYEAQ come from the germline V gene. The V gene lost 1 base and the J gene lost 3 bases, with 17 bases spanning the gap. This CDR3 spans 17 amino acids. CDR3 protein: CASSLVSSGSMTDTQYF. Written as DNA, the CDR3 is TGTGCCAGCAGCTTAGTTTCATCCGGGAGCATGACAGATACGCAGTATTTT. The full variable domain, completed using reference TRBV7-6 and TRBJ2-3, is GAGVSQSPRYKVTKRGQDVALRCDPISGHVSLYWYRQALGQGPEFLTYFNYEAQQDKSGLPNDRFSAERPEGSISTLTIQRTEQRDSAMYRCASSLVSSGSMTDTQYFGPGTRLTVL.

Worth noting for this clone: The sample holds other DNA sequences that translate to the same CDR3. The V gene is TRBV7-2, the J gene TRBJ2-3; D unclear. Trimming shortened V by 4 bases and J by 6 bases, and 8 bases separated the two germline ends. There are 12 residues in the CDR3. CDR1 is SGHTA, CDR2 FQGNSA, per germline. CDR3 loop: CASSSPGDTQYF. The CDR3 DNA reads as TGTGCCAGCAGCTCCCCCGGGGATACGCAGTATTTT.

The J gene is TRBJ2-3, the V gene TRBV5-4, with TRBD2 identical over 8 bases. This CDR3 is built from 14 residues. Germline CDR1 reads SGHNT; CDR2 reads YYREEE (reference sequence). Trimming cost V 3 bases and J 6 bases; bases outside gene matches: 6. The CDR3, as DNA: TGTGCCAGCAGCTCACGGGGGGGCGTGGATACGCAGTATTTT. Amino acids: CASSSRGGVDTQYF.

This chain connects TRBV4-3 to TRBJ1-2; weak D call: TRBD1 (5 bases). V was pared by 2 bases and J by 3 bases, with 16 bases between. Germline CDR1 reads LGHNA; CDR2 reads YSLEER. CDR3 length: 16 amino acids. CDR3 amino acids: CASSQSRGGKYYGYTF. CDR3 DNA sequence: TGCGCCAGCAGCCAATCCCGGGGGGGGAAGTACTATGGCTACACCTTC.

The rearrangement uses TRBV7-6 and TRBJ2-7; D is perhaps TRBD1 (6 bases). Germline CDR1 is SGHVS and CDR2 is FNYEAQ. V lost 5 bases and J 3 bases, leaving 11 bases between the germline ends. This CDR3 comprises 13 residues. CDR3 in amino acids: CASSPDRIYEQYF. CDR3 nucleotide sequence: TGTGCCAGCAGCCCAGACAGGATCTACGAGCAGTACTTC.

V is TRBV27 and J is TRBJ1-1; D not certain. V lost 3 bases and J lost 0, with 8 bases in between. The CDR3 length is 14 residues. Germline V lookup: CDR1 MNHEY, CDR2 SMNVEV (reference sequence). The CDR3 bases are TGTGCCAGCAGTTTGACCCACGTGAACACTGAAGCTTTCTTT. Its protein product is CASSLTHVNTEAFF.

The CDR3 sequence: CASSLEVTGVEKLFF. CDR3 nucleotide sequence: TGTGCCAGCAGCTTAGAGGTTACAGGGGTAGAAAAACTGTTTTTT. The chain links TRBV11-2 to TRBJ1-4, with TRBD1 matching over 7 bases. The V segment lost 0 bases and the J segment 8 bases; nucleotides outside the gene matches: 6. CDR1 and CDR2 from the germline V gene are SGHAT and FQNNGV. The length of the CDR3 is 15 residues.

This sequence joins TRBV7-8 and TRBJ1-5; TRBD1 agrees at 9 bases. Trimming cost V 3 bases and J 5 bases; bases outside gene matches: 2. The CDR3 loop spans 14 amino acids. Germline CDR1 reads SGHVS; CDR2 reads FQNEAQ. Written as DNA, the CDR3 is TGTGCCAGCAGCTTCCGGGACAGGGATCAGCCCCAGCATTTT. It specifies CASSFRDRDQPQHF. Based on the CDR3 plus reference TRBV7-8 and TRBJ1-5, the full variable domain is GAGVSQSPRYKVAKRGQDVALRCDPISGHVSLFWYQQALGQGPEFLTYFQNEAQLDKSGLPSDRFFAERPEGSVSTLKIQRTQQEDSAVYLCASSFRDRDQPQHFGDGTRLSIL.

CDR3 protein: CAWMRIHLTGKIYGYTF. CDR3 sequence (DNA): TGTGCCTGGATGCGGATCCACCTGACAGGGAAGATCTATGGCTACACCTTC. The chain joins TRBV30 to TRBJ1-2; 7 bases agree with TRBD1. Trimming removed 4 bases from V and 4 bases from J; junction bases left unmatched: 18. Per germline, CDR1 GTSNPN and CDR2 SVGIG (reference sequence). The CDR3 runs 17 residues.

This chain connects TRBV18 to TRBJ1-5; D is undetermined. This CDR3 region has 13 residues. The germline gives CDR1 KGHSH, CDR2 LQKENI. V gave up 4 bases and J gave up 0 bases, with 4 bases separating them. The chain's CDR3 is CASSLSSNQPQHF. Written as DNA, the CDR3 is TGTGCCAGCTCACTCTCTAGCAATCAGCCCCAGCATTTT.

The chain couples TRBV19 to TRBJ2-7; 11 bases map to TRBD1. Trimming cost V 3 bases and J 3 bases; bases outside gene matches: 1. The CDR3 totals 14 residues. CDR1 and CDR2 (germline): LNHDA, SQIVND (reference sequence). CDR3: CASSMGTGGYEQYF. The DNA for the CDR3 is TGTGCCAGTAGTATGGGGACAGGGGGCTACGAGCAGTACTTC. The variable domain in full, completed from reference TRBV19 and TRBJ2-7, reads DGGITQSPKYLFRKEGQNVTLSCEQNLNHDAMYWYRQDPGQGLRLIYYSQIVNDFQKGDIAEGYSVSREKKESFPLTVTSAQKNPTAFYLCASSMGTGGYEQYFGPGTRLTVT.

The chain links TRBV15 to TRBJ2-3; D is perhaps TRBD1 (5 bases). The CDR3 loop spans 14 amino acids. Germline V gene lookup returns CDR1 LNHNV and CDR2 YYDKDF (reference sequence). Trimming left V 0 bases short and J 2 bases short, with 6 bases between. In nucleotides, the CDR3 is TGTGCCACCAGCAGAGACAGGGCCACAGATACGCAGTATTTT. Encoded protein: CATSRDRATDTQYF.